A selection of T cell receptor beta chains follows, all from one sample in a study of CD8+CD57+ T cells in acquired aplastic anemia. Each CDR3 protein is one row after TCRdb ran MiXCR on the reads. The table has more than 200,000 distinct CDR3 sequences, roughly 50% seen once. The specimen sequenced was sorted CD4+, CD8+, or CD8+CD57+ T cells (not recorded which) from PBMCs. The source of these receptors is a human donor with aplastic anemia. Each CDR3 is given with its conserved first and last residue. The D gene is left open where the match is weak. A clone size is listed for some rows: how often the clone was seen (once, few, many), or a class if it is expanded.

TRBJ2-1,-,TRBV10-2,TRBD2,CASRDIAGGHNEQFF,TGCGCCAGCAGAGATATAGCGGGGGGTCACAATGAGCAGTTCTTC
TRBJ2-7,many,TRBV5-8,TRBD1,CASSAGQGSSYERYF,TGTGCCAGCAGCGCAGGACAGGGGAGCTCCTACGAGCGGTACTTC
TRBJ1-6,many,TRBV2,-,CASSEGVYSPLHF,TGTGCCAGCAGTGAAGGGGTGTATTCACCCCTCCACTTT
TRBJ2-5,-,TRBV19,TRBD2,CASSIAGGDQETQYF,TGTGCCAGTAGTATCGCGGGAGGAGATCAAGAGACCCAGTACTTC
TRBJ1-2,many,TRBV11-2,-,CASRVGGVGGYTF,TGTGCCAGCAGAGTCGGTGGGGTAGGCGGCTACACCTTC
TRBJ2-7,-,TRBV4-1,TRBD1,CASSQPGQSYEQYF,TGCGCCAGCAGCCAGCCGGGACAGAGCTACGAGCAGTACTTC
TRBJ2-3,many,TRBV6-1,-,CASSRVGNTQYF,TGTGCCAGCAGCAGGGTCGGAAATACGCAGTATTTT
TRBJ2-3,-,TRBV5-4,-,CANSQDASTDTQYF,TGTGCCAACAGCCAAGATGCGAGCACAGATACGCAGTATTTT
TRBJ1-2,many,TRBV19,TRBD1,CASSIGGTGHSYTF,TGTGCCAGTAGTATCGGAGGGACAGGGCATAGCTACACCTTC
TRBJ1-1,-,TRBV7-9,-,CASSLGATGNTEAFF,TGTGCCAGCAGCTTAGGGGCCACGGGGAACACTGAAGCTTTCTTT
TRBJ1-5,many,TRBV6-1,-,CASSEEQGTQHF,TGTGCCAGCAGTGAAGAACAGGGTACCCAGCATTTT
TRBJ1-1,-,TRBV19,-,CASSPSRRPLNTEAFF,TGTGCCAGTAGTCCTTCAAGACGACCCTTGAACACTGAAGCTTTCTTT
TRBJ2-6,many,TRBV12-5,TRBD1,CASGLVRGPGANVLTF,TGTGCTAGTGGTTTGGTTAGGGGGCCTGGGGCCAACGTCCTGACTTTC
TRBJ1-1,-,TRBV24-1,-,CATLPGQNTEAFF,TGTGCCACCCTTCCGGGACAGAACACTGAAGCTTTCTTT
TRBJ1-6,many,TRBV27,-,CASSLGEWNSPLHF,TGTGCCAGCAGCCTGGGAGAATGGAATTCACCCCTCCACTTT
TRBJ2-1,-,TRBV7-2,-,CAWSLRTFNEQFF,TGTGCCTGGAGTCTACGAACCTTTAATGAGCAGTTCTTC
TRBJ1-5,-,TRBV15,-,CATSRGEGIGNQPQHF,TGTGCCACCAGTAGGGGGGAGGGGATTGGCAATCAGCCCCAGCATTTT
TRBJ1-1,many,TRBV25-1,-,CASSKQGSMNTEAFF,TGTGCCAGCAGTAAACAGGGATCCATGAACACTGAAGCTTTCTTT
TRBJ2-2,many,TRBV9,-,CASSVGSGRAGELFF,TGTGCCAGCAGCGTAGGTTCAGGGCGGGCCGGGGAGCTGTTTTTT
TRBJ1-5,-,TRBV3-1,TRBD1,CASSQQTGGSQPQHF,TGTGCCAGCAGCCAACAGACAGGGGGGAGTCAGCCCCAGCATTTT
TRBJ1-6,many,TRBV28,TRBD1,CASRTSGTGHSPLHF,TGTGCCAGCAGAACGTCCGGGACAGGACATTCACCCCTCCACTTT
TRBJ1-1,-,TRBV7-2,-,CASSFCGEAFF,TGTGCCAGCAGCTTCTGCGGTGAAGCTTTCTTT
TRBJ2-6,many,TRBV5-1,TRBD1,CASSLQGAHSGANVLTF,TGCGCCAGCAGCTTGCAGGGGGCGCACTCTGGGGCCAACGTCCTGACTTTC
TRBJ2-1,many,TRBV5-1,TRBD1,CASSTALGQVNEQFF,TGCGCCAGCAGTACCGCCCTGGGACAGGTCAATGAGCAGTTCTTC
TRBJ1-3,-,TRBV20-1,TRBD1,CSAVQGTGFSFSGNTTYF,TGCAGTGCGGTACAGGGGACAGGGTTCTCTTTCTCTGGAAACACCACATATTTT
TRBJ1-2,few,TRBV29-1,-,CSVPLISGNYGYTF,TGCAGCGTCCCTTTAATTAGCGGGAACTATGGCTACACCTTC